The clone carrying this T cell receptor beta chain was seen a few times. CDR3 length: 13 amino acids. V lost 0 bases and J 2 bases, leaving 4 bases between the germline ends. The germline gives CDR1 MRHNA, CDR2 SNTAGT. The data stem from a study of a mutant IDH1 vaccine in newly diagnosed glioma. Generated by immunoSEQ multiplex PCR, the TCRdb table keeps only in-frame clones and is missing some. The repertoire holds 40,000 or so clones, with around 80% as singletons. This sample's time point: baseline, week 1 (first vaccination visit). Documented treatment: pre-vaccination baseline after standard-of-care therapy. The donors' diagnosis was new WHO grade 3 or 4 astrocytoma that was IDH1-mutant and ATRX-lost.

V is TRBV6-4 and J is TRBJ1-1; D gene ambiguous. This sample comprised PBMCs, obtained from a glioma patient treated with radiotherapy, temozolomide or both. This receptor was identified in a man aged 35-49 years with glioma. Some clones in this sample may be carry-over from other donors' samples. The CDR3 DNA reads TGTGCCAGCAGTGACTCGGACAACACTGAAGCTTTCTTT. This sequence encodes CASSDSDNTEAFF.